The entry that follows covers one TCR beta chain sequence. As yet, its antigen is unknown. Patients sequenced had flow cytometry evidence of CD8+CD57+ cell expansion. Both TCR beta VDJ combination and CDR3 sequence profiling were carried out. Genomic DNA was the template for this profiling. Each CDR3 protein is one row after TCRdb ran MiXCR on the reads. The repertoire includes roughly 180,000 distinct CDR3 sequences, roughly 65% of them detected once, and about two fifths sits in the top ten. These data are taken from a study of CD8+CD57+ T cells in acquired aplastic anemia. Turning to the study itself: Across the sorted CD4+ and CD8+ cells, DNA amounts averaged roughly 3 ug. Findings and caveats of the study: Approximately 28 CD8+ CDR3 sequences were shared between patients and controls. Statistical testing detected no significant gap in CD8+ Simpson's diversity between patients and controls.

V trimming: 2 bases; J trimming: 3 bases; junction bases outside the gene matches: 9. This CDR3 has 16 amino acids. From germline, CDR1 is LNHDA and CDR2 SQIVND (reference sequence). The chain links TRBV19 to TRBJ2-7, with 8 bases identical to TRBD1. The sequenced sample was sorted CD4+, CD8+, or CD8+CD57+ T cells (not recorded which) from PBMCs. The sequence derives from a human donor with aplastic anemia. The CDR3: CASSIPPGGDGYEQYF. The CDR3 region has the DNA TGTGCCAGTAGTATACCCCCAGGGGGCGATGGCTACGAGCAGTACTTC.